Each of the 26 T cell receptor beta chains below was sequenced from the same sample in a study of blood T cell repertoires in COVID-19. The protocol was immunoSEQ multiplex PCR, while the TCRdb copy is restricted to in-frame clones and leaves out a portion. The sample has around 95,000 clones, roughly 92% seen once. The specimen was peripheral blood. Every receptor here comes from a man aged 50-60 years with active COVID-19.

This sequence joins TRBV13 and TRBJ2-3; TRBD1 aligns across 7 bases. The CDR3 has 14 residues. The germline V gene encodes CDR1 PRHDT and CDR2 FYEKMQ (reference sequence). J gave up 5 bases and V 5 bases, and 7 bases lay outside the gene matches. The CDR3 coding sequence is TGTGCCAGCAGCCCAGGGACAGCAGGAGATACGCAGTATTTT. Its translation: CASSPGTAGDTQYF.

The chain employs TRBV5-1 and TRBJ1-1, with D possibly being TRBD1 (6 bases). V was clipped by 1 base and J by 1 base, with 11 bases between them. The length of the CDR3 is 15 residues. Germline values: CDR1 SGHRS, CDR2 YFSETQ. In DNA, the CDR3 is TGCGCCAGCAGCTTGTGGTCAGGGGCGAACACTGAAGCTTTCTTT. This translates into CASSLWSGANTEAFF.

The chain carries TRBV7-2 and TRBJ1-2; D remains unclear. The CDR3 is made up of 16 amino acids. CDR1 and CDR2 from the germline V gene are SGHTA and FQGNSA. Trimming shortened V by 4 bases and J by 5 bases, and 20 bases separated the two germline ends. CDR3 sequence: CASSSGRQQGGYGYTF. The CDR3 nucleotides read TGTGCCAGCAGCTCAGGACGGCAGCAAGGCGGGTATGGCTACACCTTC. Full variable domain (missing parts from reference TRBV7-2 and TRBJ1-2): GAGVSQSPSNKVTEKGKDVELRCDPISGHTALYWYRQSLGQGLEFLIYFQGNSAPDKSGLPSDRFSAERTGGSVSTLTIQRTQQEDSAVYLCASSSGRQQGGYGYTFGSGTRLTVV.

The rearrangement joins TRBV7-8 to TRBJ2-5; 9 nucleotides align to TRBD1. The CDR3 is 14 amino acids. V trimming: 5 bases; J trimming: 2 bases; junction bases outside the gene matches: 3. CDR1 is SGHVS and CDR2 is FQNEAQ in the germline V gene. CDR3 DNA sequence: TGTGCCAGCAGCGCCGACAGGGGGCAAGAGACCCAGTACTTC. This codes for CASSADRGQETQYF.

This sequence joins TRBV6-6 and TRBJ1-6, with 10 nucleotides matching TRBD1. The CDR3 is 13 residues long. Germline V gene sequence: CDR1 MNHNY, CDR2 SVGAGI (reference sequence). With V trimmed by 11 bases and J by 7 bases, 5 bases remained unmatched. The CDR3 DNA sequence: TGTGCCGGAGGGACAGGGGTCAATTCACCCCTCCACTTT. Its protein is CAGGTGVNSPLHF.

The V call is TRBV12-3 or TRBV12-4, the J call TRBJ1-2; 8 bases align to TRBD1. V lost 6 bases and J lost 10; bases outside the gene matches: 10. The CDR3 loop spans 13 amino acids. The CDR3 sequence: CASRETGEVDYTF. DNA of the CDR3: TGTGCCAGCAGGGAGACAGGGGAGGTGGACTACACCTTC.

The V gene is TRBV11-2, the J gene TRBJ2-7; TRBD2 is a possible D gene (5 bases). With 5 bases removed from V and 4 bases from J, the gap between germline ends came to 18 bases. CDR3 length: 15 amino acids. Germline V lookup: CDR1 SGHAT, CDR2 FQNNGV. CDR3 bases: TGTGCCAGCAGCCCGGGAAGGCACTCCGGGTACGAGCAGTACTTC. Translated, it gives CASSPGRHSGYEQYF.

CDR3 sequence (DNA): TGTGCCAGCAGTGAAGTGGGCCAGGGAGGGAAGTCCTACAATGAGCAGTTCTTC. Protein sequence: CASSEVGQGGKSYNEQFF. The chain recombines TRBV6-1 with TRBJ2-1; 7 bases agree with TRBD2. Germline CDR1 MNHNS, CDR2 SASEGT. Unmatched junction bases numbered 10, after V lost 1 base and J lost 1 base. The CDR3 is 18 amino acids.

The gene calls are TRBV5-8 and TRBJ1-6; D possibly corresponds to TRBD1 (5 bases). Trimming pared 2 bases from V and 8 bases from J, leaving 14 bases between. This CDR3 comprises 15 residues. Germline V gene data show CDR1 as SGHTS and CDR2 as YDEGEE. CDR3 bases: TGTGCCAGCAGCTTCACCAGGGAGGAAGATTCACCCCTCCACTTT. Protein: CASSFTREEDSPLHF. The full variable domain, rest sourced from reference TRBV5-8 and TRBJ1-6, is EAGVTQSPTHLIKTRGQQATLRCSPISGHTSVYWYQQALGLGLQFLLWYDEGEERNRGNFPPRFSGRQFPNYSSELNVNALELEDSALYLCASSFTREEDSPLHFGNGTRLTVT.

The V call is TRBV20-1, the J call TRBJ2-2; 8 bases align to TRBD2. The CDR3 is made up of 16 amino acids. Trimming at V came to 3 bases and at J to 12 bases, leaving 18 bases not matched to a gene. Germline V CDR1 and CDR2: DFQATT, SNEGSKA (reference sequence). CDR3 DNA sequence: TGCAGTGCTAGTAGTGGTCAGGGACTAGGACCGGGGAAGCTGTTTTTT. Translating it yields CSASSGQGLGPGKLFF.

The V call is TRBV7-9, the J call TRBJ1-1; 9 positions match TRBD1. Germline assignment: CDR1 SEHNR and CDR2 FQNEAQ (reference sequence). V was pared by 5 bases and J by 5 bases, with 9 bases of the junction left unmatched. The CDR3 extends over 15 amino acids. As DNA, the CDR3 is TGTGCCAGCAGCCTAACAGGGGGCGTAAGGACTGAAGCTTTCTTT. Translation gives CASSLTGGVRTEAFF.

Only one count was recorded for this clone. The chain combines TRBV6-5 with TRBJ1-5; D is unclear. Germline V lookup: CDR1 MNHEY, CDR2 SVGAGI. CDR3 size: 13 residues. Trimming removed 7 bases from V and 7 bases from J, with 14 bases in between. CDR3 DNA: TGTGCCAGCACCGAACGTCGAGAGCAGCCCCAGCATTTT. It is translated as CASTERREQPQHF.

Worth noting for this clone: The sample holds other DNA sequences that translate to the same CDR3. For the CDR3, the DNA is TGTGCCAGCAGCTTAGGCAGGACTAGCGGGAGTTCCCAAGAGACCCAGTACTTC. Translated: CASSLGRTSGSSQETQYF. This chain links TRBV11-3 with TRBJ2-5; TRBD2 aligns across 13 bases. V trimming: 1 base; J trimming: 1 base; junction bases outside the gene matches: 6. The CDR3 totals 18 residues. Germline CDR1 SGHNT, CDR2 YENEEA.

The chain's CDR3 is CATSPGGRSTGELFF. The CDR3 DNA reads as TGTGCCACCAGCCCGGGGGGCCGAAGCACCGGGGAGCTGTTTTTT. The rearrangement joins TRBV24-1 to TRBJ2-2, with D maybe TRBD2 (7 bases). The V and J ends lost 7 bases and 4 bases respectively, with 15 bases between them. This CDR3 has 15 amino acids. The germline CDR1 and CDR2 sequences are KGHDR and SFDVKD.

This chain connects TRBV9 to TRBJ1-1; D uncertain. The CDR3 is made up of 14 amino acids. Trimming cost V 0 bases and J 3 bases, with 9 bases left between them. Germline CDR1 reads SGDLS; CDR2 reads YYNGEE. The CDR3 loop reads CASSVGRKDTEAFF. In nucleotides, the CDR3 is TGTGCCAGCAGCGTAGGGAGGAAAGACACTGAAGCTTTCTTT.

The V gene is TRBV4-1, the J gene TRBJ1-2; tentative D call: TRBD1 (5 bases). The CDR3 runs 15 residues. Between the trimmed V and J ends, which lost 4 bases and 4 bases, there was a span of 16 bases. The germline gives CDR1 MGHRA, CDR2 YSYEKL. The CDR3 DNA follows: TGCGCCAGCAGCCCGGGACGGGGGGAAGGCTATGGCTACACCTTC. Amino acids: CASSPGRGEGYGYTF.

CDR3 amino acids: CASSSTRDRVNEKLFF. In nucleotides, the CDR3 is TGTGCCAGCAGCTCAACACGGGACAGGGTTAATGAAAAACTGTTTTTT. The chain joins TRBV5-6 to TRBJ1-4, with 9 bases lining up with TRBD1. The J segment lost 4 bases and the V segment lost 3 bases, leaving 7 bases of the junction unmatched. Germline values: CDR1 SGHDT, CDR2 YYEEEE. CDR3 length equals 16 residues.

The chain recombines TRBV3-1 (or the pseudogene TRBV3-2) with TRBJ2-5; weak D call: TRBD1 (6 bases). Germline CDR1 LGHDT, CDR2 YNNKEL (reference sequence). This CDR3 has 12 residues. V was cut by 3 bases and J by 7 bases, with 9 bases left in between. The CDR3 sequence is CASSQIGGTQYF. The CDR3 coding sequence is TGTGCCAGCAGCCAGATAGGGGGGACCCAGTACTTC.

V is TRBV6-5 and J is TRBJ1-1, with 7 nucleotides matching TRBD1. The CDR3 runs 13 residues. From germline, CDR1 is MNHEY and CDR2 SVGAGI. V dropped 7 bases and J dropped 5; count of bases not matched to a gene: 7. CDR3 sequence (DNA): TGTGCCAGCACGGAAGGGGGCTTTACTGAAGCTTTCTTT. Its translation: CASTEGGFTEAFF.

The chain is built from TRBV5-4 and TRBJ1-3; 10 nucleotides agree with TRBD1. The junction had 7 bases not matched to a gene; V was cut back by 2 bases and J by 2 bases. The CDR3 runs to 17 residues. CDR1 and CDR2 from the germline V gene are SGHNT and YYREEE (reference sequence). The CDR3 DNA is TGTGCCAGCAGCTTCTCTGGGACAGGGGTAGCTGGAAACACCATATATTTT. Residues: CASSFSGTGVAGNTIYF.

The rearrangement links TRBV18 to TRBJ1-2; D remains unclear. Germline CDR1 KGHSH, CDR2 LQKENI. The CDR3 consists of 13 residues. Trimming removed 5 bases from V and 8 bases from J, with 15 bases in between. The CDR3 DNA reads TGTGCCAGCTCAGATGACCCGGGTCGAGGCTACACCTTC. Its protein product is CASSDDPGRGYTF.

The V and J genes are TRBV7-2 and TRBJ2-7, with 8 bases matching TRBD2. J gave up 7 bases and V 3 bases, and 8 bases lay outside the gene matches. CDR3 size: 14 residues. Germline CDR1 is SGHTA and CDR2 is FQGNSA. This CDR3 reads CASSFAGGLGEQYV. The DNA of the CDR3 is TGTGCCAGCAGCTTTGCGGGAGGCCTGGGGGAGCAGTACGTC.

The chain combines TRBV24-1 with TRBJ1-5; D is possibly TRBD1 (5 bases). With 3 bases removed from V and 7 bases from J, the gap between germline ends came to 15 bases. This CDR3 region has 15 residues. CDR1 is KGHDR, CDR2 SFDVKD, per germline. The CDR3 region is CATSDARGNEQPQHF. In nucleotides, the CDR3 is TGTGCCACCAGTGATGCAAGGGGAAATGAGCAGCCCCAGCATTTT.

This sequence joins TRBV3-1 (or the pseudogene TRBV3-2) and TRBJ1-4; 10 bases align to TRBD1. The CDR3 consists of 15 residues. Trimming took 2 bases from V and 5 from J; bases not matched to a gene: 2. Germline lookup yields CDR1 LGHDT and CDR2 YNNKEL (reference sequence). CDR3 amino acids: CASSQKDRGNEKLFF. The CDR3 DNA reads TGTGCCAGCAGCCAAAAGGACAGGGGGAATGAAAAACTGTTTTTT.

The rearrangement uses TRBV7-2 and TRBJ2-3; TRBD2 matches at 7 bases. The CDR3 extends over 16 amino acids. Germline V gene lookup returns CDR1 SGHTA and CDR2 FQGNSA. V gave up 1 base and J gave up 0 bases; unmatched junction bases: 4. The CDR3 nucleotides are TGTGCCAGCAGCTTAGTGACGGGACTAAGCACAGATACGCAGTATTTT. It yields the protein CASSLVTGLSTDTQYF. Full variable domain (rest looked up from reference TRBV7-2 and TRBJ2-3): GAGVSQSPSNKVTEKGKDVELRCDPISGHTALYWYRQSLGQGLEFLIYFQGNSAPDKSGLPSDRFSAERTGGSVSTLTIQRTQQEDSAVYLCASSLVTGLSTDTQYFGPGTRLTVL.

The rearrangement uses TRBV7-9 and TRBJ1-2; TRBD1 matches 11 bases. In germline, CDR1 is SEHNR, CDR2 FQNEAQ (reference sequence). The trim removed 7 bases at V and 2 bases at J, leaving 6 bases unmatched. This CDR3 has 15 amino acids. CDR3 in amino acids: CASTGWDRGNYGYTF. The CDR3 region has the DNA TGTGCCAGCACCGGTTGGGACAGGGGGAACTATGGCTACACCTTC.